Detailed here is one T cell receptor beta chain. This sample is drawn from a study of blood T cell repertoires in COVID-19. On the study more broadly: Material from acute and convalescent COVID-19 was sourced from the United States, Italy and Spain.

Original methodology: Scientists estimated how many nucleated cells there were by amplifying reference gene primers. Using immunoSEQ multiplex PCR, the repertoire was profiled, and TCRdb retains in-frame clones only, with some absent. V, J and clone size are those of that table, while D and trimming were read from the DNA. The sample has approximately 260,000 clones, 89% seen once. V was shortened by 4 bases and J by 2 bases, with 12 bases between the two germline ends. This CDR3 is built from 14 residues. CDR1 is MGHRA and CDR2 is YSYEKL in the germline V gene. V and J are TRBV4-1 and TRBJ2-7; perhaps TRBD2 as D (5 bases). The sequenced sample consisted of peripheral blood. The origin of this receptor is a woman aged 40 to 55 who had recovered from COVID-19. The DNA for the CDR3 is TGCGCCAGCAGCCCGAGCGCCGGGACCTACGAGCAGTACTTC. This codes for CASSPSAGTYEQYF.